Presented here are 32 T cell receptor beta chains from one specimen sequenced in a study of T cell responses to AZD1222 COVID-19 vaccine. Assay used: immunoSEQ multiplex PCR; TCRdb lists only in-frame clones, some missing. Found here are approximately 94,000 clones, 80% to 95% of them singletons; the top ten hold 1.5% to 2%. The source material was peripheral blood, sampled on day 0 of AZD1222 vaccination. All receptors come from an adult in good health.

V usage is TRBV6-1 and J usage is TRBJ2-5; D possibly corresponds to TRBD2 (6 bases). This CDR3 has 13 residues. Trimming left V 1 base short and J 5 bases short, with 8 bases between. Germline lookup yields CDR1 MNHNS and CDR2 SASEGT. CDR3 protein: CASSEGGRETQYF. The CDR3 DNA follows: TGTGCCAGCAGTGAAGGGGGGAGGGAGACCCAGTACTTC.

The chain has TRBV6-1 and TRBJ2-2, with 10 bases that match TRBD2. The V segment lost 3 bases and the J segment 10 bases; nucleotides outside the gene matches: 8. CDR1 is MNHNS and CDR2 is SASEGT in the germline V gene. CDR3 length: 15 amino acids. The CDR3 spells CASSDLAGAWVELFF. The CDR3 DNA reads as TGTGCCAGCAGTGACCTAGCGGGAGCCTGGGTGGAGCTGTTTTTT.

This chain joins TRBV5-1 and TRBJ1-6; 7 bases agree with TRBD1. The J segment lost 5 bases and the V segment lost 1 base, leaving 3 bases of the junction unmatched. Germline V gives CDR1 SGHRS, CDR2 YFSETQ. There are 15 residues in the CDR3. The CDR3 nucleotides read TGCGCCAGCAGCTTGACAGGGGTACATAATTCACCCCTCCACTTT. It is translated as CASSLTGVHNSPLHF.

This chain joins TRBV27 and TRBJ1-2, with D perhaps TRBD1 (6 bases). Trimming cost V 3 bases and J 6 bases, with 20 bases left between them. Germline lookup yields CDR1 MNHEY and CDR2 SMNVEV (reference sequence). The CDR3 runs to 16 residues. This chain's CDR3 is CASSLGPGGGANGYTF. CDR3 in DNA: TGTGCCAGCAGTTTGGGCCCCGGTGGGGGGGCTAATGGCTACACCTTC.

V is TRBV9 and J is TRBJ2-4; TRBD2 agrees at 8 bases. Trimming cost V 1 base and J 9 bases; bases outside gene matches: 12. Germline V lookup: CDR1 SGDLS, CDR2 YYNGEE. The CDR3 totals 16 residues. The CDR3: CASSVYGAGEGSIQYF. The CDR3 DNA is TGTGCCAGCAGCGTATATGGAGCGGGAGAGGGGAGCATTCAGTACTTC.

The chain recombines TRBV7-2 with TRBJ1-2; a possible D gene is TRBD1 (5 bases). Germline lookup yields CDR1 SGHTA and CDR2 FQGNSA. The CDR3 is 15 amino acids. V was pared by 0 bases and J by 4 bases, with 12 bases between. DNA of the CDR3: TGTGCCAGCAGCTTAGCGGGGCCTCATATCTATGGCTACACCTTC. It yields the protein CASSLAGPHIYGYTF.

This rearrangement joins TRBV27 to TRBJ2-1, with 7 bases aligning to TRBD2. V lost 3 bases, J lost 8 bases, and 10 bases stayed unmatched. Germline assignment: CDR1 MNHEY and CDR2 SMNVEV (reference sequence). This CDR3 is 15 amino acids long. CDR3 sequence: CASSLRDYYYDEQFF. The CDR3 bases are TGTGCCAGCAGTTTGAGGGACTACTATTACGATGAGCAGTTCTTC.

For the CDR3, the DNA is TGTGCCAGTACACGGTACTCTGGAAACACCATATATTTT. Encoded protein: CASTRYSGNTIYF. This chain joins TRBV19 and TRBJ1-3; D remains ambiguous. Germline-derived CDR1 and CDR2 are LNHDA and SQIVND (reference sequence). The CDR3 runs 13 residues. V was clipped by 7 bases and J by 0 bases, with 7 bases between them.

The chain recombines TRBV20-1 with TRBJ2-3; D is unresolved. The CDR3 length is 13 residues. Trimming took 3 bases from V and 0 from J, leaving 7 bases between them. The germline CDR1 and CDR2 sequences are DFQATT and SNEGSKA (reference sequence). CDR3 in DNA: TGCAGTGCTAGTACTACTAGCACAGATACGCAGTATTTT. Protein product: CSASTTSTDTQYF.

V is TRBV21-1 and J is TRBJ2-5; the table's D call of TRBD2 was not tested on the DNA. TRBV21-1 represents a pseudogene. CDR3 size: 13 residues. CDR3: CASSKDERWTQYF. CDR3 nucleotide sequence: TGTGCCAGCAGCAAAGATGAGCGATGGACCCAGTACTTC.

The rearrangement joins TRBV4-1 to TRBJ2-7; D may be TRBD1 (5 bases). Germline CDR1 MGHRA, CDR2 YSYEKL. The germline V and J ends were trimmed by 1 base and 4 bases, with 11 bases remaining between them. The CDR3 totals 14 residues. CDR3 protein: CASSQVGRVYEQYF. CDR3 bases: TGCGCCAGCAGCCAAGTAGGCAGGGTTTACGAGCAGTACTTC.

The chain joins TRBV28 to TRBJ2-7; 7 bases line up with TRBD1. Germline values: CDR1 MDHEN, CDR2 SYDVKM. Losses at the gene ends were 6 bases for V and 7 bases for J; bases not matched to a gene: 21. This CDR3 spans 17 amino acids. In DNA, the CDR3 is TGTGCCAGCAGACGAGATCCTTTGACAGGGACCCCCTGGGAGCAGTACTTC. Its protein product is CASRRDPLTGTPWEQYF.

The chain uses TRBV12-3 or TRBV12-4 and TRBJ2-1; maybe TRBD2 (5 bases). This CDR3 is 12 amino acids long. V dropped 3 bases and J dropped 9 bases, with 9 bases sitting between them. The CDR3 protein is CASSFVTTEQFF. Written as DNA, the CDR3 is TGTGCCAGCAGTTTCGTGACTACTGAGCAGTTCTTC.

The DNA for the CDR3 is TGTGCCACCAGTCGGGAACTGGGTACTACCTACGAGCAGTACTTC. This gives the protein CATSRELGTTYEQYF. The V call is TRBV15, the J call TRBJ2-7; maybe TRBD2 (5 bases). V was pared by 6 bases and J by 2 bases, with 17 bases between. The CDR3 spans 15 residues. The germline V gene has CDR1 LNHNV and CDR2 YYDKDF (reference sequence). Filled out from reference TRBV15 and TRBJ2-7, the complete variable domain reads DAMVIQNPRYQVTQFGKPVTLSCSQTLNHNVMYWYQQKSSQAPKLLFHYYDKDFNNEADTPDNFQSRRPNTSFCFLDIRSPGLGDTAMYLCATSRELGTTYEQYFGPGTRLTVT.

The chain combines TRBV4-1 with TRBJ2-1; D gene ambiguous. Trimming pared 0 bases from V and 4 bases from J, leaving 10 bases between. The CDR3 runs 15 residues. Germline V gene sequence: CDR1 MGHRA, CDR2 YSYEKL. CDR3 sequence reads: CASSQDGQRYNEQFF. The CDR3 nucleotides read TGCGCCAGCAGCCAAGATGGGCAGAGATACAATGAGCAGTTCTTC.

The chain combines TRBV19 with TRBJ1-5, with D perhaps matching TRBD1 (5 bases). The CDR3 extends over 17 amino acids. Germline lookup yields CDR1 LNHDA and CDR2 SQIVND (reference sequence). With 1 base removed from V and 2 bases from J, the gap between germline ends came to 15 bases. CDR3 in DNA: TGTGCCAGTAGTATAGTCGCGGACACTTTTCGCAATCAGCCCCAGCATTTT. Amino acids: CASSIVADTFRNQPQHF.

J is TRBJ1-1 and V is TRBV12-3 or TRBV12-4; D gene uncertain. There are 12 residues in the CDR3. V gave up 2 bases and J gave up 8 bases, with 9 bases separating them. The CDR3: CASSLLFTEAFF. CDR3 nucleotide sequence: TGTGCCAGCAGTTTACTCTTTACGGAAGCTTTCTTT.

The chain employs TRBV18 and TRBJ1-2; D is undetermined. The CDR3 spans 16 residues. Between the trimmed V and J ends, which lost 0 bases and 1 base, there was a span of 12 bases. Germline V gene sequence: CDR1 KGHSH, CDR2 LQKENI. In nucleotides, the CDR3 is TGTGCCAGCTCACCACCCATAACAGCCGTTAACTATGGCTACACCTTC. Its protein product is CASSPPITAVNYGYTF.

The V gene is TRBV5-4, the J gene TRBJ2-2; D gene ambiguous. The CDR3 is 13 amino acids. V lost 0 bases and J lost 4, with 4 bases in between. The V gene's germline CDR1 is SGHNT and CDR2 YYREEE (reference sequence). The CDR3 coding sequence is TGTGCCAGCAGCTTGGAGAGCACCGGGGAGCTGTTTTTT. Translation gives CASSLESTGELFF.

A single count supports this clone. The V and J genes are TRBV29-1 and TRBJ2-2; 9 bases are shared with TRBD1. CDR1 and CDR2 from the germline V gene are SQVTM and ANQGSEA. The CDR3 covers 13 residues. With V trimmed by 7 bases and J by 2 bases, 2 bases remained unmatched. The CDR3 DNA is TGCAGCGCGGACAGGGGAAACACCGGGGAGCTGTTTTTT. Amino acids: CSADRGNTGELFF.

The chain uses TRBV7-3 and TRBJ2-5; D is tentatively TRBD1 or TRBD2 (5 bases each). CDR3 length equals 15 residues. Germline V CDR1 and CDR2: SGHTA, FQGTGA. V lost 2 bases and J 5 bases, leaving 15 bases between the germline ends. The DNA of the CDR3 is TGTGCCAGCAGCTTACAACGGGACCGGGCGGAGACCCAGTACTTC. Its translation: CASSLQRDRAETQYF. The variable domain in full, with the rest retrieved from reference TRBV7-3 and TRBJ2-5, is GAGVSQTPSNKVTEKGKYVELRCDPISGHTALYWYRQSLGQGPEFLIYFQGTGAADDSGLPNDRFFAVRPEGSVSTLKIQRTERGDSAVYLCASSLQRDRAETQYFGPGTRLLVL.

The count of this clone is one. The junction differs from germline at one of its ends, possibly a read error. CDR3 nucleotide sequence: TGTGCCAGCAGCTTAACGGGCATGCCCCGGTTT. Translating gives CASSLTGMPRF. The V gene is TRBV7-3, the J gene TRBJ1-5; D remains unclear. Per the germline V gene, CDR1 is SGHTA and CDR2 is FQGTGA. The CDR3 runs 11 residues.

This chain joins TRBV12-1 and TRBJ2-3; the D call TRBD2 from the table was never checked on the DNA. TRBV12-1 is annotated as a pseudogene. CDR3 length: 14 amino acids. CDR3: CASSTSGSTDTQYF. The CDR3, as DNA: TGTGCCAGCAGCACGAGCGGGAGCACAGATACGCAGTATTTT.

This rearrangement joins TRBV19 to TRBJ1-6, with 7 bases that match TRBD1. Germline trimming cut 4 bases from V and 7 bases from J; bases unmatched to any gene: 4. Germline loops: CDR1 LNHDA, CDR2 SQIVND (reference sequence). This CDR3 contains 14 residues. The CDR3, as DNA: TGTGCCAGTAGTAGAGGACAGGTGAATTCACCCCTCCACTTT. It encodes CASSRGQVNSPLHF. Using reference TRBV19 and TRBJ1-6 for the parts outside the CDR3, the full variable domain is DGGITQSPKYLFRKEGQNVTLSCEQNLNHDAMYWYRQDPGQGLRLIYYSQIVNDFQKGDIAEGYSVSREKKESFPLTVTSAQKNPTAFYLCASSRGQVNSPLHFGNGTRLTVT.

This clone was seen once. The chain is built from TRBV6-5 and TRBJ1-6, with D uncertain. The CDR3 runs to 14 residues. From germline, CDR1 is MNHEY and CDR2 SVGAGI. V lost 5 bases and J lost 7, with 12 bases in between. The CDR3 is CASSTAIANSPLHF. Here the CDR3 DNA reads TGTGCCAGCAGTACGGCCATAGCCAATTCACCCCTCCACTTT.

This chain uses TRBV20-1 with TRBJ1-1; TRBD1 might be the D (5 bases). Deletions cut 5 bases from V and 6 bases from J, with 10 bases between. CDR3 length: 11 amino acids. The germline V gene has CDR1 DFQATT and CDR2 SNEGSKA (reference sequence). The CDR3 spells CSASRGPEAFF. The DNA for the CDR3 is TGCAGTGCTTCCCGGGGACCTGAAGCTTTCTTT.

This clone was counted a single time. J is TRBJ2-1 and V is TRBV28; 11 bases are shared with TRBD2. V shed 2 bases, J shed 4 bases, and the junction held 7 bases outside the gene matches. The germline V gene encodes CDR1 MDHEN and CDR2 SYDVKM. This CDR3 contains 17 residues. The CDR3: CASSLDLAGGRYNEQFF. The CDR3 DNA follows: TGTGCCAGCAGTTTAGACCTAGCGGGGGGAAGATACAATGAGCAGTTCTTC.

The chain is built from TRBV12-3 or TRBV12-4 and TRBJ1-5, with no clear D. This CDR3 region has 11 residues. Trimming took off 6 bases at V and 4 bases at J, with 4 bases between the two ends. CDR3 coding DNA: TGTGCCAGCAGCACGAATCAGCCCCAGCATTTT. Protein sequence: CASSTNQPQHF.

The V call is TRBV11-1, the J call TRBJ2-7; D tentatively reads TRBD1 or TRBD2 (5 bases each). The germline gives CDR1 SGHAT, CDR2 FQDESV (reference sequence). V shed 4 bases and J shed 9 bases, with 19 bases lying between them. The CDR3 is 14 residues long. This CDR3 reads CASSYSGTFLGQYF. The DNA of the CDR3 is TGTGCCAGCAGCTATTCCGGGACCTTCCTTGGGCAGTACTTC.

This clone came up once. The chain links TRBV10-3 to TRBJ2-5, with 8 nucleotides matching TRBD1. Germline CDR1 and CDR2: ENHRY and SYGVKD. CDR3 size: 15 residues. V gave up 2 bases and J gave up 5 bases; unmatched junction bases: 7. The CDR3 DNA follows: TGTGCCATCAGTGAGGGGACAGGCGGTGGGGAGACCCAGTACTTC. This sequence encodes CAISEGTGGGETQYF.

The chain links TRBV14 to TRBJ2-7, with D possibly matching TRBD1 (5 bases). CDR3 length equals 12 residues. The V gene lost 8 bases and the J gene lost 1 base, with 9 bases spanning the gap. CDR1 and CDR2 (germline): SGHDN, FVKESK. CDR3 bases: TGTGCCAGCGGGGCCCTTTCCTACGAGCAGTACTTC. This encodes CASGALSYEQYF.

The rearrangement joins TRBV30 to TRBJ2-1; the match to TRBD2 covers 13 bases. This CDR3 is built from 14 residues. After removal of 4 bases from V and 10 bases from J, the junction contained 7 bases not matched to a gene. Germline V CDR1 and CDR2: GTSNPN, SVGIG (reference sequence). As DNA, the CDR3 is TGTGCCTGGAAATCCACTAGCGGGAGGGCCGAGCAGTTCTTC. The encoded protein is CAWKSTSGRAEQFF.